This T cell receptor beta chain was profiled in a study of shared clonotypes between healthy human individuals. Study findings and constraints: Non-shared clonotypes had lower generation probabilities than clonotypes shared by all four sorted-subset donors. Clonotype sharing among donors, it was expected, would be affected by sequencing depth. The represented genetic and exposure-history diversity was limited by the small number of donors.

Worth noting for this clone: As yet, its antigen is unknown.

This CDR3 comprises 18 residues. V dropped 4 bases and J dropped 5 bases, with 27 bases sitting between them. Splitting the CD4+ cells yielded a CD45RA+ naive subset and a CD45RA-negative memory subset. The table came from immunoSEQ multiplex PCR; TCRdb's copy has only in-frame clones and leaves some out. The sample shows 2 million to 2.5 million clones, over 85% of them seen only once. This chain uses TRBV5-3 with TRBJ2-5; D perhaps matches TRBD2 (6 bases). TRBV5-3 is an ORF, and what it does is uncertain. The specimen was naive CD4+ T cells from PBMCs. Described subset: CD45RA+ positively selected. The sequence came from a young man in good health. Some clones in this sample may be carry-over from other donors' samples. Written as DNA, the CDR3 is TGTGCCAGAAGCCTGCATAGACTGGCGGGGAGTAGTTTGGAGACCCAGTACTTC. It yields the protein CARSLHRLAGSSLETQYF.